These 7 T cell receptor beta chains were all obtained from the same sample, sequenced in a study of T cell repertoires in cytomegalovirus infection. No antigen has been assigned to these receptors. One entry per CDR3 protein results from TCRdb running MiXCR on the reads. Of 110,000 to 150,000 distinct CDR3 sequences listed, roughly a third are singletons. This specimen consisted of CD8+ T cells from cultured PBMCs, obtained from culture after CMV antigen stimulation. Source of these receptors: a human donor in good health (CMV status not recorded). Some clones in this sample may be carry-over from other donors' samples.

The chain couples TRBV2 to TRBJ2-2; D perhaps matches TRBD2 (5 bases). There are 14 residues in the CDR3. Germline CDR1 is SNHLY and CDR2 is FYNNEI. The ends were cut back, 2 bases at V and 4 bases at J, with 8 bases in the middle. CDR3 in DNA: TGTGCCAGCAGTGAACGGGGATTCACCGGGGAGCTGTTTTTT. Translation gives CASSERGFTGELFF.

This clonotype came up a few times. The rearrangement joins TRBV11-1 to TRBJ2-7; TRBD1 matches at 9 bases. V lost 5 bases to trimming and J lost 6 bases; unmatched junction nucleotides: 5. Germline CDR1 and CDR2: SGHAT and FQDESV (reference sequence). CDR3 length equals 13 residues. For the CDR3, the DNA is TGTGCCAGCAGCCCACAGGGGGCCGGCGAGCAGTACTTC. Translating gives CASSPQGAGEQYF.

Ten or more counts support this clonotype. The chain uses TRBV11-2 and TRBJ1-1, with a possible D match to TRBD1 (5 bases). Trimming pared 2 bases from V and 5 bases from J, leaving 9 bases between. Germline values: CDR1 SGHAT, CDR2 FQNNGV. This CDR3 is built from 13 residues. The CDR3 reads CASSLPDRTEAFF. CDR3 DNA sequence: TGTGCCAGCAGCTTACCCGACAGAACTGAAGCTTTCTTT.

The rearrangement uses TRBV7-9 and TRBJ2-5, with TRBD2 as a possible D gene (6 bases). The V and J ends lost 1 base and 2 bases respectively, with 11 bases between them. This CDR3 has 15 residues. Germline V gene sequence: CDR1 SEHNR, CDR2 FQNEAQ (reference sequence). CDR3 in amino acids: CASSLVSRGQETQYF. The CDR3 DNA reads TGTGCCAGCAGCTTAGTAAGCCGGGGGCAAGAGACCCAGTACTTC.

This clonotype came up a few times. The chain carries TRBV6-2 or TRBV6-3 and TRBJ2-1; perhaps TRBD1 as D (6 bases). The germline V gene encodes CDR1 MNHEY and CDR2 SVGEGT. The CDR3 covers 16 residues. V gave up 2 bases and J gave up 4 bases, with 15 bases separating them. This CDR3 is CASSYLSQGTYNEQFF. Written as DNA, the CDR3 is TGTGCCAGCAGTTACCTCTCGCAGGGGACATACAATGAGCAGTTCTTC.

This clonotype was detected a few times. The J gene is TRBJ1-1, the V gene TRBV9; D perhaps matches TRBD1 (5 bases). This CDR3 has 14 residues. Between the trimmed V and J ends, which lost 0 bases and 1 base, there was a span of 7 bases. The germline V gene encodes CDR1 SGDLS and CDR2 YYNGEE. Written as DNA, the CDR3 is TGTGCCAGCAGCGTAGAAGGGACGAACACTGAAGCTTTCTTT. This codes for CASSVEGTNTEAFF.

The V gene is TRBV15, the J gene TRBJ1-1, with D perhaps matching TRBD1 (6 bases). Trimming took 8 bases from V and 0 from J, leaving 10 bases between them. In germline, CDR1 is LNHNV, CDR2 YYDKDF (reference sequence). The CDR3 extends over 13 amino acids. In DNA form, the CDR3 reads TGTGCCACCGGTACAGGGTTGAACACTGAAGCTTTCTTT. Translating gives CATGTGLNTEAFF.